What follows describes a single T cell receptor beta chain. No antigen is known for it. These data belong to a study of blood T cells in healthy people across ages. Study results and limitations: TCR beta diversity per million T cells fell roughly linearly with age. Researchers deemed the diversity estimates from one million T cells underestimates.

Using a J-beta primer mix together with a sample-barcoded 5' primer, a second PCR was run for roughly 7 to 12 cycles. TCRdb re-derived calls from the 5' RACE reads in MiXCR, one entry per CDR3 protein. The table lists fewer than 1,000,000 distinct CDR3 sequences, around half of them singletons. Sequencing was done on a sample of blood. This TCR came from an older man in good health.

CDR3 sequence: CASSPRTGKETQYF. CDR3 bases: TGTGCCAGCAGCCCTCGGACAGGGAAAGAGACCCAGTACTTC. V gene TRBV9 combines with J gene TRBJ2-5; 8 bases fit TRBD1. With V trimmed by 4 bases and J by 3 bases, 5 bases remained unmatched. This CDR3 comprises 14 residues. The V gene's germline CDR1 is SGDLS and CDR2 YYNGEE.